This entry describes one T cell receptor beta chain. Antigen unknown. Profiled with immunoSEQ multiplex PCR; TCRdb holds only in-frame clones, not every one. Of some 66,000 clones detected, roughly 80% appear once; the ten largest clones hold 2.4%. This specimen comes from a study of vaccination effects on CD4 cells after COVID-19. This CDR3 comprises 16 residues. V lost 3 bases and J lost 6; bases outside the gene matches: 12. Germline values: CDR1 SGHRS, CDR2 YFSETQ. Following culture for around 9 days, CD4+ T cells were isolated. Of the BNT162b2 and mRNA-1273 vaccines, participants received two doses of one or the other.

This chain links TRBV5-1 with TRBJ1-2, with 9 positions matching TRBD1. This sequence originates from a human donor who received a COVID-19 vaccine. Sequenced material: CD4+ T cells from PBMCs cultured without peptide, taken after COVID-19 vaccination. The CDR3 loop reads CASSSLVQGAADGYTF. DNA of the CDR3: TGCGCCAGCAGCTCCCTCGTACAGGGGGCAGCGGATGGCTACACCTTC.